Listed below are T cell receptor beta chains from one sample, sequenced in a study of CD8+ T cells in alopecia areata. Generated by immunoSEQ multiplex PCR, the TCRdb table keeps only in-frame clones and is missing some. Here the sample spans around 100,000 clones, 56% being singletons. Sequencing used CD4+ T cells sorted from blood, obtained at week 24, from a patient treated with tofacitinib. These receptors all stem from a human donor with alopecia areata. Both conserved end residues are part of each CDR3. Each record gives: D gene, V gene, J gene, clone size, CDR3 protein, CDR3 DNA. D genes are given only for firm matches. Clone size is shown for a subset of rows, as once, few, many or a class of expanded clone.

d_gene: NA; v_gene: TRBV5-1; j_gene: TRBJ2-3; abundance: NA; CDR3aa: CASSLRADTQYF; CDR3nt: TGCGCCAGCAGCTTGAGGGCCGATACGCAGTATTTT
d_gene: NA; v_gene: TRBV19; j_gene: TRBJ1-2; abundance: NA; CDR3aa: CASSTSTAYYGYTF; CDR3nt: TGTGCCAGTAGTACCTCGACAGCTTACTATGGCTACACCTTC
d_gene: NA; v_gene: TRBV18; j_gene: TRBJ2-5; abundance: NA; CDR3aa: CASSPGDQETQYF; CDR3nt: TGTGCCAGCTCACCAGGCGACCAAGAGACCCAGTACTTC
d_gene: TRBD2; v_gene: TRBV12-5; j_gene: TRBJ2-1; abundance: NA; CDR3aa: CASDLAGRNEQFF; CDR3nt: TGTGCTAGCGATCTAGCGGGGCGGAATGAGCAGTTCTTC
d_gene: NA; v_gene: TRBV30; j_gene: TRBJ2-3; abundance: few; CDR3aa: CVGGAPDTDTQYF; CDR3nt: TGTGTAGGGGGGGCCCCTGACACAGATACGCAGTATTTT
d_gene: TRBD1; v_gene: TRBV30; j_gene: TRBJ1-2; abundance: NA; CDR3aa: CAWRGQPSNYGYTF; CDR3nt: TGTGCCTGGAGGGGACAGCCATCTAACTATGGCTACACCTTC
d_gene: NA; v_gene: TRBV30; j_gene: TRBJ1-6; abundance: NA; CDR3aa: CAWRTPLGYSPLHF; CDR3nt: TGTGCCTGGAGGACACCCCTGGGCTATTCACCCCTCCACTTT
d_gene: NA; v_gene: TRBV30; j_gene: TRBJ2-1; abundance: NA; CDR3aa: CAWSWDWKPYNEQFF; CDR3nt: TGTGCCTGGAGTTGGGACTGGAAACCCTACAATGAGCAGTTCTTC
d_gene: NA; v_gene: TRBV4-2; j_gene: TRBJ1-4; abundance: once; CDR3aa: CASSQLQVPGEKLFF; CDR3nt: TGTGCCAGCAGCCAATTGCAGGTCCCGGGGGAAAAACTGTTTTTT
d_gene: NA; v_gene: TRBV5-1; j_gene: TRBJ2-2; abundance: NA; CDR3aa: CASSKAENTGELFF; CDR3nt: TGCGCCAGCAGCAAAGCAGAGAACACCGGGGAGCTGTTTTTT
d_gene: NA; v_gene: TRBV19; j_gene: TRBJ1-1; abundance: NA; CDR3aa: CASRTGIAEAFF; CDR3nt: TGTGCCAGTAGGACAGGTATAGCTGAAGCTTTCTTT
d_gene: NA; v_gene: TRBV29-1; j_gene: TRBJ1-1; abundance: NA; CDR3aa: CSVTGFVNTEAFF; CDR3nt: TGCAGCGTAACAGGGTTCGTGAACACTGAAGCTTTCTTT
d_gene: TRBD1; v_gene: TRBV29-1; j_gene: TRBJ2-2; abundance: once; CDR3aa: CSVVPFLDRGRDRTGELFF; CDR3nt: TGCAGCGTGGTACCTTTTTTGGACAGGGGGCGGGATAGGACCGGGGAGCTGTTTTTT
d_gene: NA; v_gene: TRBV4-1; j_gene: TRBJ2-3; abundance: NA; CDR3aa: CASSRAGLVVRTDTQYF; CDR3nt: TGCGCCAGCAGCCGGGCCGGACTGGTAGTGCGCACAGATACGCAGTATTTT
d_gene: NA; v_gene: TRBV7-9; j_gene: TRBJ1-1; abundance: NA; CDR3aa: CASSTGRGAFF; CDR3nt: TGTGCCAGCAGCACAGGACGGGGGGCTTTCTTT
d_gene: NA; v_gene: TRBV5-1; j_gene: TRBJ1-5; abundance: NA; CDR3aa: CASSSGPGDQPQHF; CDR3nt: TGCGCCAGCAGCTCAGGGCCGGGGGATCAGCCCCAGCATTTT
d_gene: NA; v_gene: TRBV29-1; j_gene: TRBJ1-1; abundance: few; CDR3aa: CSVGRDAEAFF; CDR3nt: TGCAGCGTTGGCAGGGACGCTGAAGCTTTCTTT
d_gene: NA; v_gene: TRBV4-1; j_gene: TRBJ2-6; abundance: NA; CDR3aa: CASSQEGSGRILTF; CDR3nt: TGCGCCAGCAGCCAAGAGGGGTCCGGGCGGATCCTGACTTTC
d_gene: TRBD1; v_gene: TRBV29-1; j_gene: TRBJ1-1; abundance: NA; CDR3aa: CSVDWPRDRPTEAFF; CDR3nt: TGCAGCGTTGACTGGCCCCGGGACAGGCCCACTGAAGCTTTCTTT
d_gene: TRBD1; v_gene: TRBV9; j_gene: TRBJ2-7; abundance: NA; CDR3aa: CASSPSTGGFHEQYF; CDR3nt: TGTGCCAGCAGCCCCTCGACAGGGGGCTTCCACGAGCAGTACTTC
d_gene: NA; v_gene: TRBV27; j_gene: TRBJ1-1; abundance: NA; CDR3aa: CASRLSRDMNTEAFF; CDR3nt: TGTGCCAGCAGGCTAAGCAGGGATATGAACACTGAAGCTTTCTTT
d_gene: TRBD1; v_gene: TRBV5-1; j_gene: TRBJ1-2; abundance: NA; CDR3aa: CASSILTGDYGYTF; CDR3nt: TGCGCCAGCAGCATCCTGACAGGGGACTATGGCTACACCTTC
d_gene: NA; v_gene: TRBV19; j_gene: TRBJ2-2; abundance: NA; CDR3aa: CASSIQGQWTTNTGELFF; CDR3nt: TGTGCCAGTAGTATCCAAGGGCAGTGGACTACGAACACCGGGGAGCTGTTTTTT
d_gene: NA; v_gene: TRBV25-1; j_gene: TRBJ1-3; abundance: NA; CDR3aa: CASTGRSGNTIYF; CDR3nt: TGTGCCAGCACGGGACGATCTGGAAACACCATATATTTT
d_gene: TRBD1; v_gene: TRBV4-3; j_gene: TRBJ2-4; abundance: few; CDR3aa: CASSQGTGGKNIQYF; CDR3nt: TGCGCCAGCAGCCAAGGGACAGGGGGGAAAAACATTCAGTACTTC
d_gene: NA; v_gene: TRBV30; j_gene: TRBJ2-5; abundance: NA; CDR3aa: CAWSIGPLAQETQYF; CDR3nt: TGTGCCTGGAGCATAGGGCCTTTAGCTCAAGAGACCCAGTACTTC
d_gene: NA; v_gene: TRBV11-3; j_gene: TRBJ2-5; abundance: NA; CDR3aa: CASSLLGKETQYF; CDR3nt: TGTGCCAGCAGCTTACTTGGGAAAGAGACCCAGTACTTC
d_gene: NA; v_gene: TRBV7-2; j_gene: TRBJ2-3; abundance: NA; CDR3aa: CASSLVWGASDTQYF; CDR3nt: TGTGCCAGCAGCTTAGTTTGGGGGGCATCAGATACGCAGTATTTT
d_gene: NA; v_gene: TRBV29-1; j_gene: TRBJ2-1; abundance: NA; CDR3aa: CSVAWVPSYNEQFF; CDR3nt: TGCAGCGTTGCTTGGGTTCCTTCCTACAATGAGCAGTTCTTC
d_gene: TRBD2; v_gene: TRBV7-6; j_gene: TRBJ2-7; abundance: few; CDR3aa: CASSSLAGGRHEQYF; CDR3nt: TGTGCCAGCAGCTCGCTAGCGGGGGGGCGCCACGAGCAGTACTTC
d_gene: TRBD2; v_gene: TRBV4-3; j_gene: TRBJ2-3; abundance: few; CDR3aa: CASSQDHGGASTDTQYF; CDR3nt: TGCGCCAGCAGCCAAGATCACGGGGGGGCAAGCACAGATACGCAGTATTTT
d_gene: NA; v_gene: TRBV27; j_gene: TRBJ1-6; abundance: NA; CDR3aa: CASSAPVYGGNAYNSPLHF; CDR3nt: TGTGCCAGCAGCGCCCCCGTGTATGGGGGTAACGCCTATAATTCACCCCTCCACTTT
d_gene: NA; v_gene: TRBV7-2; j_gene: TRBJ1-3; abundance: NA; CDR3aa: CASSPNSGNTIYF; CDR3nt: TGTGCCAGCAGCCCCAATAGCGGAAACACCATATATTTT
d_gene: NA; v_gene: TRBV11-3; j_gene: TRBJ2-4; abundance: NA; CDR3aa: CASSFLPGNIQYF; CDR3nt: TGTGCCAGCAGCTTTCTCCCTGGGAACATTCAGTACTTC
d_gene: TRBD1; v_gene: TRBV29-1; j_gene: TRBJ2-5; abundance: many; CDR3aa: CSVLRGLETQYF; CDR3nt: TGCAGCGTTCTGAGGGGGCTGGAGACCCAGTACTTC
d_gene: TRBD2; v_gene: TRBV11-2; j_gene: TRBJ2-7; abundance: few; CDR3aa: CASSPSGGKYEQYF; CDR3nt: TGTGCCAGCAGCCCTAGCGGGGGTAAATACGAGCAGTACTTC
d_gene: NA; v_gene: TRBV7-9; j_gene: TRBJ2-3; abundance: once; CDR3aa: CASSASTDTQYF; CDR3nt: TGTGCCAGCAGCGCGAGCACAGATACGCAGTATTTT
d_gene: NA; v_gene: TRBV4-3; j_gene: TRBJ2-2; abundance: NA; CDR3aa: CASSQGGAGETGELFF; CDR3nt: TGCGCCAGCAGCCAAGGTGGGGCAGGCGAAACCGGGGAGCTGTTTTTT
d_gene: TRBD1; v_gene: TRBV10-3; j_gene: TRBJ1-6; abundance: NA; CDR3aa: CAISTGGDSPLHF; CDR3nt: TGTGCCATTAGCACAGGGGGGGATTCACCCCTCCACTTT
d_gene: NA; v_gene: TRBV11-1; j_gene: TRBJ1-1; abundance: NA; CDR3aa: CASSFGTGNTEAFF; CDR3nt: TGTGCCAGCAGCTTCGGGACGGGGAACACTGAAGCTTTCTTT
d_gene: NA; v_gene: TRBV29-1; j_gene: TRBJ1-1; abundance: NA; CDR3aa: CSVAASTPNTEAFF; CDR3nt: TGCAGCGTTGCCGCCTCTACCCCGAACACTGAAGCTTTCTTT
d_gene: NA; v_gene: TRBV29-1; j_gene: TRBJ1-2; abundance: NA; CDR3aa: CSVVPRVSGAGNDGYTF; CDR3nt: TGCAGCGTTGTGCCGCGCGTATCCGGGGCAGGGAATGATGGCTACACCTTC
d_gene: TRBD1; v_gene: TRBV9; j_gene: TRBJ1-2; abundance: NA; CDR3aa: CASSVGQGLNYGYTF; CDR3nt: TGTGCCAGCAGCGTAGGACAGGGCCTCAACTATGGCTACACCTTC
d_gene: NA; v_gene: TRBV4-3; j_gene: TRBJ2-3; abundance: few; CDR3aa: CASSQERDTQYF; CDR3nt: TGCGCCAGCAGCCAAGAAAGAGATACGCAGTATTTT
d_gene: TRBD2; v_gene: TRBV5-1; j_gene: TRBJ2-5; abundance: NA; CDR3aa: CASSLDVGLAGGTQYF; CDR3nt: TGCGCCAGCAGCCTGGATGTCGGACTAGCGGGGGGAACCCAGTACTTC
d_gene: TRBD1; v_gene: TRBV7-8; j_gene: TRBJ2-7; abundance: NA; CDR3aa: CASSLGRTGWEYF; CDR3nt: TGTGCCAGCAGCTTGGGACGGACAGGCTGGGAGTACTTC
d_gene: NA; v_gene: TRBV29-1; j_gene: TRBJ2-7; abundance: NA; CDR3aa: CSVATTGSSYEQYF; CDR3nt: TGCAGCGTTGCCACCACAGGGTCCTCCTACGAGCAGTACTTC
d_gene: NA; v_gene: TRBV6-5; j_gene: TRBJ2-3; abundance: NA; CDR3aa: CASSYSLVQTDTQYF; CDR3nt: TGTGCCAGCAGTTACTCACTAGTGCAGACAGATACGCAGTATTTT
d_gene: NA; v_gene: TRBV6-5; j_gene: TRBJ2-3; abundance: NA; CDR3aa: CASSYSNLAVTDTQYF; CDR3nt: TGTGCCAGCAGTTACTCGAATCTAGCCGTTACAGATACGCAGTATTTT
d_gene: TRBD2; v_gene: TRBV7-9; j_gene: TRBJ2-7; abundance: few; CDR3aa: CASSLAGAREQYF; CDR3nt: TGTGCCAGCAGCCTCGCGGGAGCGAGAGAGCAGTACTTC